The T cell receptor beta chain under discussion was sequenced for a study of T cells after yellow fever vaccination. Remarks on this clonotype: Its antigen remains unidentified.

Study-wide results and caveats: A small share of clonotypes appeared in both CD4 and CD8 compartments. Peaking on day 5 versus 15, the secondary response was faster but weaker. Subsequent to the booster, the majority of primary-vaccination clones reappeared (roughly 95% CD4, more than 70% CD8).

Between the trimmed V and J ends, which lost 3 bases and 5 bases, there was a span of 11 bases. Germline values: CDR1 DFQATT, CDR2 SNEGSKA (reference sequence). CDR3 length: 12 amino acids. UMIs and a universal primer site were added when TCR cDNA was made by 5'RACE template switching. One entry per CDR3 protein results from TCRdb running MiXCR on the 5' RACE reads. The sample has approximately 330,000 distinct CDR3 sequences; approximately 12% are singletons. The V and J genes are TRBV20-1 and TRBJ2-7; possible D gene TRBD1, 6 bases. The sample here was CD4+ T cells sorted from PBMCs, taken 15 days after the yellow fever booster vaccination. The source of this sequence is a man aged 18-30 years who received the YFV17D yellow fever vaccine. The CDR3 DNA sequence: TGCAGTGCTAGGGGGGCTGGGGACGAGCAGTACTTC. It codes for CSARGAGDEQYF.